This is a list of T cell receptor beta chains from one sample in a study of cytomegalovirus exposure and HLA in healthy donors. Profiling relied on immunoSEQ multiplex PCR, and the TCRdb table lists in-frame clones only, not all of them. Of about 170,000 clones listed, 82% are singletons. The sequencing sample was made of PBMCs. All receptors derive from a male donor in good health and CMV-seronegative. Each CDR3 is given with its conserved first and last residue. Fields, in order: D gene, V gene, clone size, J gene, CDR3 DNA, CDR3 protein. D genes are given only for firm matches. Part of the rows lack a size; the others show once, few, many or a class for expanded clones.

>.|TRBV6-5|few|TRBJ2-5
TGTGCCAGCAGTTACTCGATTGGCCAACCCTCGGGGACCCAGTACTTC
CASSYSIGQPSGTQYF
>.|TRBV6-4|.|TRBJ1-5
TGTGCCAGCAGTGGGTGGCAGGGTGACGATAGCAATCAGCCCCAGCATTTT
CASSGWQGDDSNQPQHF
>.|TRBV28|.|TRBJ1-2
TGTGCCAGCAGTCCCCCAGGGTATGGCTACACCTTC
CASSPPGYGYTF
>.|TRBV6-5|.|TRBJ1-6
TGTGCCAGCAGGGGCAGATCGGTCAATTCACCCCTCCACTTT
CASRGRSVNSPLHF
>.|TRBV11-2|.|TRBJ1-6
TGTGCCAGCAGCTTAGTAGGGGGGGAATTCTCACCCCTCCACTTT
CASSLVGGEFSPLHF
>TRBD2|TRBV7-2|.|TRBJ2-3
TGTGCCAGCAGCTTAGTCCCCCTGCGGGAGCGGTCGGATACGCAGTATTTT
CASSLVPLRERSDTQYF
>TRBD1|TRBV5-4|.|TRBJ1-4
TGTGCCAGCAGCCCCCACAGGGGGCCGGATGAAAAACTGTTTTTT
CASSPHRGPDEKLFF
>.|TRBV9|.|TRBJ1-1
TGTGCCAGCAGCCCGATACCAGAGAACACTGAAGCTTTCTTT
CASSPIPENTEAFF
>TRBD2|TRBV4-2|.|TRBJ2-7
TGTGCCAGCAGCCAAGCTTCGACTAGCGGGGGGCTTAGCTCCTACGAGCAGTACTTC
CASSQASTSGGLSSYEQYF
>.|TRBV27|.|TRBJ2-7
TGTGCCAGCAAAAGTTCTCAGGGGGGAACCTACGAGCAGTACTTC
CASKSSQGGTYEQYF
>TRBD2|TRBV5-5|.|TRBJ2-2
TGTGCCAGCAGCTTGGTCGCGGGAGGAATCACCGGGGAGCTGTTTTTT
CASSLVAGGITGELFF
>.|TRBV6-5|.|TRBJ2-3
TGTGCCAGCAGTTACTCCGGACTGCTTCAAGCAGATACGCAGTATTTT
CASSYSGLLQADTQYF
>.|TRBV19|.|TRBJ2-7
TGTGCCAGTAGCTCCGGGACAACCGACTTGGGGGAGCAGTACTTC
CASSSGTTDLGEQYF
>TRBD1|TRBV10-1|.|TRBJ1-4
TGCGCCAGCAGTCAAACCGGGACAGGGTATGAAAAACTGTTTTTT
CASSQTGTGYEKLFF
>.|TRBV19|.|TRBJ2-7
TGTGCCAGTAGTATAGGCAATCGGGGGACAGTCCCCTACGAGCAGTACTTC
CASSIGNRGTVPYEQYF
>TRBD2|TRBV7-9|.|TRBJ2-3
TGTGCCAGCAGCCCGAATCAACTAGCGGGAGCCCCAGATGCGCAGTATTTT
CASSPNQLAGAPDAQYF
>.|TRBV19|.|TRBJ1-1
TGTGCCAGTAGTATACTAAAGACGGGGGTCGCTTTCTTT
CASSILKTGVAFF
>.|TRBV28|once|TRBJ2-7
TGTGCCAGCCTTCACAGGACAGAAGATTACGAGCAGTACTTC
CASLHRTEDYEQYF
>TRBD1|TRBV2|.|TRBJ1-5
TGTGCCAGCAGCCTCGCCCGGGACAGCCTCAATCAGCCCCAGCATTTT
CASSLARDSLNQPQHF
>.|TRBV5-6|once|TRBJ2-7
TGTGCCAGCAGCCTCGTCATTACAGGGCCCCACGAGCAGTACTTC
CASSLVITGPHEQYF
>TRBD2|TRBV28|.|TRBJ2-1
TGTGCCAGCAGTCCCCCTAGACTAGCGGGAGGCAATGAGCAGTTCTTC
CASSPPRLAGGNEQFF
>.|TRBV13|.|TRBJ1-1
TGTGCCAGCAGCCCTCTCTCCAGGACAACTGAAGCTTTCTTT
CASSPLSRTTEAFF
>.|TRBV6-5|.|TRBJ2-2
TGTGCCAGCACCAGGGCCCAGGGTGAAACCGGGGAGCTGTTTTTT
CASTRAQGETGELFF
>.|TRBV14|.|TRBJ1-3
TGTGCCAGCAGACCCACAGGGACTGGAAACACCATATATTTT
CASRPTGTGNTIYF
>TRBD2|TRBV11-2|.|TRBJ2-7
TGTGCCAGCAGCCCTCGACTAGCTGTCTACGAGCAGTACTTC
CASSPRLAVYEQYF
>TRBD1|TRBV7-2|once|TRBJ2-2
TGTGCCAGCAGCTGGGACAGTCGTACCGGGGAGCTGTTTTTT
CASSWDSRTGELFF
>.|TRBV11-2|.|TRBJ2-7
TGTGCCAGCAGCCCGCCGGGCAGGGCGGACGAGCAGTACTTC
CASSPPGRADEQYF
>.|TRBV4-1|.|TRBJ2-1
TGCGCCAGCAGCCAAGAGGGTGGAACAGACTACAATGAGCAGTTCTTC
CASSQEGGTDYNEQFF
>.|TRBV18|.|TRBJ2-7
TGTGCCAGCTCACCACTGGCAGGGGTGAGGGACGAGCAGTACTTC
CASSPLAGVRDEQYF
>.|TRBV7-9|.|TRBJ1-1
TGTGCCAGCAGTTCGACCCTCAGGGGGAACACTGAAGCTTTCTTT
CASSSTLRGNTEAFF
>TRBD1|TRBV18|.|TRBJ2-3
TGTGCCAGCTCACCGACAGGGGCGGCTCCCACAGATACGCAGTATTTT
CASSPTGAAPTDTQYF
>TRBD2|TRBV19|once|TRBJ2-5
TGTGCCAGTAGTATAGCGGGACTAGGGAAAGAGACCCAGTACTTC
CASSIAGLGKETQYF
>TRBD2|TRBV5-4|.|TRBJ2-7
TGTGCCAGCACCACCGGGACTAGCGGGACCTACGAGCAGTACTTC
CASTTGTSGTYEQYF
>TRBD1|TRBV7-3|.|TRBJ2-5
TGTGCCAGCAGCTACGGGACAGGAGAAACCCAGTACTTC
CASSYGTGETQYF
>.|TRBV7-6|.|TRBJ2-7
TGTGCCAGCAGCTTACGCGAGCGCGAGCAGTACTTC
CASSLREREQYF
>.|TRBV7-9|.|TRBJ1-5
TGTGCCAGCAGCTTGGCGGGGGATCGTGGCAATCAGCCCCAGCATTTT
CASSLAGDRGNQPQHF
>.|TRBV9|.|TRBJ2-1
TGTGCCAGCAGCGTAGTGGGGGTCGGGACGGGGGACAATGAGCAGTTCTTC
CASSVVGVGTGDNEQFF
>.|TRBV9|.|TRBJ1-1
TGTGCCAGCAGCTTGGACATGTCGGGCACTGAAGCTTTCTTT
CASSLDMSGTEAFF
>.|TRBV6-6|.|TRBJ1-2
TGTGCCAGCAGTTACTTAGACAGGCCCTATGGCTACACCTTC
CASSYLDRPYGYTF
>.|TRBV27|.|TRBJ2-2
TGTGCCAGCAGAGGGACGGGGGGCGCCCGCACCGGGGAGCTGTTTTTT
CASRGTGGARTGELFF
>TRBD2|TRBV7-9|.|TRBJ2-1
TGTTCCAGCAGCCCTCCCGGGACTAGCGTTTGGGGCAATGAGCAGTTCTTC
CSSSPPGTSVWGNEQFF
>TRBD1|TRBV11-2|.|TRBJ2-1
TGTGCCAGCACCCTGGACAGGGGCAACAGGAAGCAGTTCTTC
CASTLDRGNRKQFF
>.|TRBV7-9|.|TRBJ1-1
TGTGCCAGCAGCCGACTTTCAGGGTTGAACACTGAAGCTTTCTTT
CASSRLSGLNTEAFF
>.|TRBV5-6|.|TRBJ2-7
TGTGCCAGCAGCTTGGAGATAGGGGCCACCTACGAGCAGTACTTC
CASSLEIGATYEQYF
>.|TRBV27|.|TRBJ1-3
TGTGCCAGCAGTGATTTGGGGCAGTTTGGAAACACCATATATTTT
CASSDLGQFGNTIYF
>TRBD1|TRBV6-5|.|TRBJ1-1
TGTGCCAGCAGGGATAGACAGGGGAACACTGAAGCTTTCTTT
CASRDRQGNTEAFF
>TRBD2|TRBV29-1|once|TRBJ2-5
TGCAGCGTTGTTGGTTGGCGGGAGGGAGAGACCCAGTACTTC
CSVVGWREGETQYF
>.|TRBV6-1|few|TRBJ2-5
TGTGCCAGCCTAGAGCGGGACCAAGAGACCCAGTACTTC
CASLERDQETQYF
>TRBD1|TRBV16|.|TRBJ1-5
TGTGCCAGCAGCCAATCGGGACAGGGGAGTCAGCCCCAGCATTTT
CASSQSGQGSQPQHF
>TRBD1|TRBV4-1|.|TRBJ1-2
TGCGCCAGCAGAGACAGGGTCGCTACCTATGGCTACACCTTC
CASRDRVATYGYTF
>TRBD2|TRBV6-1|.|TRBJ2-1
TGTGCCAGCAGTGAATGGACTAGCGGGGGGGATGAGCAGTTCTTC
CASSEWTSGGDEQFF
>.|TRBV7-3|.|TRBJ1-4
TGTGCCAGCAGCTTAACTGGCCAGGGTAGTAATGAAAAACTGTTTTTT
CASSLTGQGSNEKLFF
>TRBD2|TRBV5-1|.|TRBJ2-3
TGCGCCACCGCCCTAGCGGGAGTTCGGGATACGCAGTATTTT
CATALAGVRDTQYF
>.|TRBV5-1|.|TRBJ1-1
TGCGCCAGCAGCCCATTTCGAGAGAACACTGAAGCTTTCTTT
CASSPFRENTEAFF
>.|TRBV2|.|TRBJ1-2
TGTGCCAAGATTTCCGGGACAACTGGCTACACCTTC
CAKISGTTGYTF
>TRBD2|TRBV11-2|.|TRBJ2-3
TGTGCCAGCAGCTTGGCGGGGGGTACAGATACGCAGTATTTT
CASSLAGGTDTQYF
>.|TRBV6-1|.|TRBJ2-7
TGTGCCAGCAGTGAAGAGGGGCTTTCCTACGAGCAGTACTTC
CASSEEGLSYEQYF
>.|TRBV7-8|few|TRBJ1-5
TGTGCCAGCAGCCCCTCCCCAAGGGGCACAAATCAGCCCCAGCATTTT
CASSPSPRGTNQPQHF
>TRBD1|TRBV7-3|.|TRBJ1-2
TGTGCCAGCAGCCCCACCGGTAGGACAGGGGGGGTGTATGGCTACACCTTC
CASSPTGRTGGVYGYTF
>TRBD1|TRBV7-8|.|TRBJ1-5
TGTGCCAGCAGCACAGGGACAGGGGCTCATCAGCCCCAGCATTTT
CASSTGTGAHQPQHF